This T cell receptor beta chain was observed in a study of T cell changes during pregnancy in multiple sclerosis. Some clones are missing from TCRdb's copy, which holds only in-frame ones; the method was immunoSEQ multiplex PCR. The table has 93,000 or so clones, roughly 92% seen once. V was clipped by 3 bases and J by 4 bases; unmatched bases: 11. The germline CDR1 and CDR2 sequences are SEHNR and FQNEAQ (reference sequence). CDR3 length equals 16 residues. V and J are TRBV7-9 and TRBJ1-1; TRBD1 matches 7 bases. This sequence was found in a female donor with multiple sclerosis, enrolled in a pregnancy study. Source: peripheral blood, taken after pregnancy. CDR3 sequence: CASSLETLRTGTEAFF. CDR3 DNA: TGTGCCAGCAGCTTGGAGACCCTCAGGACAGGCACTGAAGCTTTCTTT.